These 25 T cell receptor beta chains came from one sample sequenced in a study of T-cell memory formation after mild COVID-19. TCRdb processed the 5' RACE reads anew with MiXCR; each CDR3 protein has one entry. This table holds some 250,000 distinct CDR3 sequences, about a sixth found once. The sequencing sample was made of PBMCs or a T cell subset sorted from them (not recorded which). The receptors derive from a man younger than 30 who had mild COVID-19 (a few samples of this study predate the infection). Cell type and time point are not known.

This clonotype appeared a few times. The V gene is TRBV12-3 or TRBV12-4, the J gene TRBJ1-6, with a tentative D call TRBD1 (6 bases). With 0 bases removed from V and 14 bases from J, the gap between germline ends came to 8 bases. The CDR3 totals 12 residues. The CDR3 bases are TGTGCCAGCAGTTTAGCGGGGGGCACCCTCCACTTT. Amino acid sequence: CASSLAGGTLHF.

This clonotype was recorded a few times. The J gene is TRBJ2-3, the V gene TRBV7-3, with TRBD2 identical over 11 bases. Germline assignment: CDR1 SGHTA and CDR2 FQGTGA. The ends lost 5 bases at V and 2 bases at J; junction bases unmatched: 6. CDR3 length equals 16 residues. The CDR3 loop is CASSAKTSGVTDTQYF. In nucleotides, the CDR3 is TGTGCCAGCAGCGCAAAGACTAGCGGGGTCACAGATACGCAGTATTTT.

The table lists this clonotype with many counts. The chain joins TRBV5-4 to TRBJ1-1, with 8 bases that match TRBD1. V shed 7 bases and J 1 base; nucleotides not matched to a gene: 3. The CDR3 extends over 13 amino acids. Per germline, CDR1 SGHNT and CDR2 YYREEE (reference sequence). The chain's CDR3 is CASLGQANTEAFF. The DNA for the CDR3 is TGTGCCAGCTTGGGACAGGCGAACACTGAAGCTTTCTTT.

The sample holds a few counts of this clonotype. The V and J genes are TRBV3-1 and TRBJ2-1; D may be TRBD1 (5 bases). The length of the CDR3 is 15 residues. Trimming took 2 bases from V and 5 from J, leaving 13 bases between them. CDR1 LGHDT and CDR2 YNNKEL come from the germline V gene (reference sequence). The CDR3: CASSQSEGAHNEQFF. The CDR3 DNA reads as TGTGCCAGCAGCCAAAGCGAAGGGGCCCACAATGAGCAGTTCTTC.

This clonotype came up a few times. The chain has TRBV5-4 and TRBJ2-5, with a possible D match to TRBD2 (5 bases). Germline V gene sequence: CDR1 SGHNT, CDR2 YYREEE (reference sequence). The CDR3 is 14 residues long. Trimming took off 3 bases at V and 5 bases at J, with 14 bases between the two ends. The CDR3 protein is CASSSGRPGETQYF. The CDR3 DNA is TGTGCCAGCAGCTCTGGACGACCGGGGGAGACCCAGTACTTC.

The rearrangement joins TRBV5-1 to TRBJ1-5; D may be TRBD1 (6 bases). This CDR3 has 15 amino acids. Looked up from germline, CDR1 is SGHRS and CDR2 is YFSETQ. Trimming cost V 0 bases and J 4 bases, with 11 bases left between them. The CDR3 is CASSLEGDRNQPQHF. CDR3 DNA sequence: TGCGCCAGCAGCTTGGAGGGGGATAGGAATCAGCCCCAGCATTTT.

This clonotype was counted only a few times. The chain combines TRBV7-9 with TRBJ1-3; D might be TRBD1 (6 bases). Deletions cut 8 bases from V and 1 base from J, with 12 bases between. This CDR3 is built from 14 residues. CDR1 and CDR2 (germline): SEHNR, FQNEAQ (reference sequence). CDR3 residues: CASGDRNSGNTIYF. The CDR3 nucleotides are TGTGCCAGCGGAGACAGGAATTCTGGAAACACCATATATTTT. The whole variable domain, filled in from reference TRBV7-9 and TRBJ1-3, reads DTGVSQNPRHKITKRGQNVTFRCDPISEHNRLYWYRQTLGQGPEFLTYFQNEAQLEKSRLLSDRFSAERPKGSFSTLEIQRTEQGDSAMYLCASGDRNSGNTIYFGEGSWLTVV.

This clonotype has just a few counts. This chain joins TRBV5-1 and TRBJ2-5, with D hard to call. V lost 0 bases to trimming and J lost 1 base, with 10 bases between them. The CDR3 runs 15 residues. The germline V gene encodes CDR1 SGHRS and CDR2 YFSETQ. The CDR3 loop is CASSLAGRLQETQYF. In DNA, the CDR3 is TGCGCCAGCAGCTTGGCCGGCAGGCTCCAAGAGACCCAGTACTTC.

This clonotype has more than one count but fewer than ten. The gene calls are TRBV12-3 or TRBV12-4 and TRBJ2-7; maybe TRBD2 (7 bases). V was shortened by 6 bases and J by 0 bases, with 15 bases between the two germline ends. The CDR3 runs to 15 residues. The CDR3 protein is CASRPGGGSSYEQYF. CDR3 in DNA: TGTGCCAGCAGACCCGGGGGCGGGAGCTCCTACGAGCAGTACTTC.

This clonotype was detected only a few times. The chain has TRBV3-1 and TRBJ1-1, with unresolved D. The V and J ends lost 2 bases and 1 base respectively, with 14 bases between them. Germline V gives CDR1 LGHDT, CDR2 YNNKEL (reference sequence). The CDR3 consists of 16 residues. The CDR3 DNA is TGTGCCAGCAGCCAACTCCCTTCGGCTGGGAACACTGAAGCTTTCTTT. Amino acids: CASSQLPSAGNTEAFF. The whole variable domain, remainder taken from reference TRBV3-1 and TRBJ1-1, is DTAVSQTPKYLVTQMGNDKSIKCEQNLGHDTMYWYKQDSKKFLKIMFSYNNKELIINETVPNRFSPKSPDKAHLNLHINSLELGDSAVYFCASSQLPSAGNTEAFFGQGTRLTVV.

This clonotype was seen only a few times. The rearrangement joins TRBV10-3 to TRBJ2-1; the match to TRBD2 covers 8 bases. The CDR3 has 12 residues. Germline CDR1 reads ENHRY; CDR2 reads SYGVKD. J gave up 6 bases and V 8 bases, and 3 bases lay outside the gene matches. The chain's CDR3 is CAIRGGPNEQFF. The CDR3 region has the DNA TGTGCCATCCGGGGGGGCCCCAATGAGCAGTTCTTC.

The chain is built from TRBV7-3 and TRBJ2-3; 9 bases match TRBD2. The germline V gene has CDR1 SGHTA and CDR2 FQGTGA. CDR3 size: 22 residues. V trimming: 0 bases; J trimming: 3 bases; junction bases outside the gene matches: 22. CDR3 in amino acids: CASSLTFGTSGLAPVWTDTQYF. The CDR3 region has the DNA TGTGCCAGCAGCTTAACGTTCGGGACGTCGGGACTAGCCCCGGTGTGGACAGATACGCAGTATTTT. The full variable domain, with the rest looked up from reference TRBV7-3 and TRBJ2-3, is GAGVSQTPSNKVTEKGKYVELRCDPISGHTALYWYRQSLGQGPEFLIYFQGTGAADDSGLPNDRFFAVRPEGSVSTLKIQRTERGDSAVYLCASSLTFGTSGLAPVWTDTQYFGPGTRLTVL.

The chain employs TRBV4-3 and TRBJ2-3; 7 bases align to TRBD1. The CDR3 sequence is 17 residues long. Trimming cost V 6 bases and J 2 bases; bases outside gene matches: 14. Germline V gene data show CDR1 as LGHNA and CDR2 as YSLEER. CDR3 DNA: TGCGCCAGCAGACAATCCCCCAGGGGGACGGACACAGATACGCAGTATTTT. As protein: CASRQSPRGTDTDTQYF.

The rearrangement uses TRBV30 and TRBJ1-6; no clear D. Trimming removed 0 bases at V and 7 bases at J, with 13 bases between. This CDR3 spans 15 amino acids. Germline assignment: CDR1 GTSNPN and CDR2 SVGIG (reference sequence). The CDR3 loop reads CAWSVRGVGNSPLHF. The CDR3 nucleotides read TGTGCCTGGAGTGTACGTGGAGTTGGGAATTCACCCCTCCACTTT.

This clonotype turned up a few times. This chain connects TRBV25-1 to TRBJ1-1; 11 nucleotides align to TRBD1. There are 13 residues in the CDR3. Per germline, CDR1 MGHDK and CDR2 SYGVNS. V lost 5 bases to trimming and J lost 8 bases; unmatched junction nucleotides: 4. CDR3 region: CASSTRDRGEAFF. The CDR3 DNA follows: TGTGCCAGCAGTACCCGGGACAGGGGGGAAGCTTTCTTT.

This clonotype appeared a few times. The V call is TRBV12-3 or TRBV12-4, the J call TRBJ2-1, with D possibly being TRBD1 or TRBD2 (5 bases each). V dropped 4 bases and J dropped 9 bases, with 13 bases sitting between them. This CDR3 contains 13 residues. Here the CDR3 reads CASSSDGDAEQFF. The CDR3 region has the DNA TGTGCCAGCAGTTCTGACGGGGACGCTGAGCAGTTCTTC.

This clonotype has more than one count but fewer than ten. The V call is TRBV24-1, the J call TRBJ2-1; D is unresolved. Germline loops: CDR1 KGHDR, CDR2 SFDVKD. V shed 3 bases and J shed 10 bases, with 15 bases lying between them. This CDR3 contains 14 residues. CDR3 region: CATSDPNTPREQFF. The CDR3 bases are TGTGCCACCAGTGATCCGAACACGCCTAGGGAGCAGTTCTTC.

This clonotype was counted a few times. CDR3: CASGTESTDTQYF. DNA of the CDR3: TGCGCCAGCGGGACAGAAAGCACAGATACGCAGTATTTT. The genes are TRBV5-1 and TRBJ2-3, with TRBD1 matching 7 bases. CDR3 size: 13 residues. With V trimmed by 7 bases and J by 0 bases, 2 bases remained unmatched. The germline V gene encodes CDR1 SGHRS and CDR2 YFSETQ.

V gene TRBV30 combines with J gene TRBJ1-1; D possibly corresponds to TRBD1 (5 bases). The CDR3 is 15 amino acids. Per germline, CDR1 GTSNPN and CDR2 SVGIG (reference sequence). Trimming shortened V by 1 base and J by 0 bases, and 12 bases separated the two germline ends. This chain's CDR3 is CAWSGGLHMNTEAFF. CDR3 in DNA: TGTGCCTGGAGTGGGGGACTCCACATGAACACTGAAGCTTTCTTT.

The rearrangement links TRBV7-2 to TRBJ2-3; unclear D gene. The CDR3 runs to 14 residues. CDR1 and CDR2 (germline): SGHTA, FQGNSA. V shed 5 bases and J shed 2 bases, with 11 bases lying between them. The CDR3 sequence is CASSDPISTDTQYF. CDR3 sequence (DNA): TGTGCCAGCAGCGACCCAATCTCCACAGATACGCAGTATTTT.

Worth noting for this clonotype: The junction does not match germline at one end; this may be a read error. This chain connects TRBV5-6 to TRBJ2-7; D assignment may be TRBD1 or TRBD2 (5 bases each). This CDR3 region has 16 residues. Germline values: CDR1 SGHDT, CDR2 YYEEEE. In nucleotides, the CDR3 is TGTGCCAGCATCTTGGGGCCTGTGGACTTCGCCTACGAGCAGTACTTC. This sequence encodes CASILGPVDFAYEQYF.

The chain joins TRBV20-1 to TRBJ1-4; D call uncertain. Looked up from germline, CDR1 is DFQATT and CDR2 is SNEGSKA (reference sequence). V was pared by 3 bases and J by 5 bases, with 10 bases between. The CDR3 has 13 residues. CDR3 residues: CSASTASNEKLFF. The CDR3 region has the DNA TGCAGTGCTAGTACAGCATCAAATGAAAAACTGTTTTTT.

CDR3 amino acids: CASSLDRGGLSDTQYF. CDR3 DNA sequence: TGTGCCAGCAGCTTGGATCGGGGGGGGCTTTCAGATACGCAGTATTTT. This chain links TRBV5-6 with TRBJ2-3; TRBD2 matches at 8 bases. The CDR3 is made up of 16 amino acids. The junction had 7 bases not matched to a gene; V was cut back by 0 bases and J by 4 bases. The germline CDR1 and CDR2 sequences are SGHDT and YYEEEE.

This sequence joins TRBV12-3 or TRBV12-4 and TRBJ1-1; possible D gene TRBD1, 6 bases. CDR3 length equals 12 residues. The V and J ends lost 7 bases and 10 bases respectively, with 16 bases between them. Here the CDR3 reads CASIPIRGGAFF. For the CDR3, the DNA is TGTGCCAGCATCCCTATCAGGGGAGGAGCTTTCTTT.

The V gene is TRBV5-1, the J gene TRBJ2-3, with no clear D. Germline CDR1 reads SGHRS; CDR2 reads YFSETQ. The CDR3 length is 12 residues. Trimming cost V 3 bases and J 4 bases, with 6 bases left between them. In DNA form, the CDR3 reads TGCGCCAGCAGCTGGGCCCCAGATACGCAGTATTTT. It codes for CASSWAPDTQYF. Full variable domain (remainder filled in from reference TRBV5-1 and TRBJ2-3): KAGVTQTPRYLIKTRGQQVTLSCSPISGHRSVSWYQQTPGQGLQFLFEYFSETQRNKGNFPGRFSGRQFSNSRSEMNVSTLELGDSALYLCASSWAPDTQYFGPGTRLTVL.